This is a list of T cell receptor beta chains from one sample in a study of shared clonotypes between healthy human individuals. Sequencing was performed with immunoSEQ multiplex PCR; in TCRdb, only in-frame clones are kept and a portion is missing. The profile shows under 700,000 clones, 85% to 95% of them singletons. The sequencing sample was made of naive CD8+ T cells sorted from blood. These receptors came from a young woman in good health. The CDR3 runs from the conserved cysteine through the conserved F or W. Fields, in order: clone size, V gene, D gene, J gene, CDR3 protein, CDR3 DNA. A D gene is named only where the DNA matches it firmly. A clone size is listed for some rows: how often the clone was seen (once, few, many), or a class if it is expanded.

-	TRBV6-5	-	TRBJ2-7	CASSYSAAGLTYEQYF	TGTGCCAGCAGTTACTCGGCAGCGGGCTTAACCTACGAGCAGTACTTC
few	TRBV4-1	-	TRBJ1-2	CASSHDRGRNYGYTF	TGCGCCAGCAGCCACGACAGAGGACGTAACTATGGCTACACCTTC
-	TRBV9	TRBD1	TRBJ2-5	CASSVGQGETQYF	TGTGCCAGCAGCGTAGGACAGGGGGAGACCCAGTACTTC
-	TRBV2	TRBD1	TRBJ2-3	CASSGTGIYTDTQYF	TGTGCCAGCAGTGGGACAGGCATCTACACAGATACGCAGTATTTT
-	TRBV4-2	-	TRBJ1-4	CASNDLGPAEKLFF	TGTGCCAGCAACGATTTGGGACCGGCCGAAAAACTGTTTTTT
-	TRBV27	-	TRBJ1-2	CASSFLDSNYGYTF	TGTGCCAGCAGTTTCCTTGACAGTAACTATGGCTACACCTTC
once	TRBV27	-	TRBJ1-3	CASSLSYWGLSGNTIYF	TGTGCCAGCAGTTTAAGTTATTGGGGCCTCTCTGGAAACACCATATATTTT
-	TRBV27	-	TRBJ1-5	CASTPGSNQPQHF	TGTGCCAGCACCCCCGGGAGCAATCAGCCCCAGCATTTT
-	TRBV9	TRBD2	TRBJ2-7	CASSDSPGTGRNEQYF	TGTGCCAGCAGCGACAGCCCGGGGACCGGGAGGAACGAGCAGTACTTC
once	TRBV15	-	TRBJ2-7	CATSRAGVNEQYF	TGTGCCACCAGCAGAGCGGGAGTAAACGAGCAGTACTTC
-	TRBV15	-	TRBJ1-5	CATSRVGNQPQHF	TGTGCCACCAGCAGAGTGGGAAATCAGCCCCAGCATTTT
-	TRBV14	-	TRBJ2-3	CASSQDEISRDTQYF	TGTGCCAGCAGCCAAGATGAAATCAGTAGAGATACGCAGTATTTT
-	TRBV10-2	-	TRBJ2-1	CASSTDTVYNEQFF	TGCGCCAGCAGTACGGACACAGTTTACAATGAGCAGTTCTTC
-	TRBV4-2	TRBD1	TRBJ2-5	CASSQVEGAGTQYF	TGTGCCAGCAGCCAAGTAGAGGGGGCTGGGACCCAGTACTTC
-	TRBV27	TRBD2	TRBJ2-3	CASSPRERSPDTQYF	TGTGCCAGCAGTCCGCGGGAGAGATCCCCAGATACGCAGTATTTT
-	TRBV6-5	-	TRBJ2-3	CASSYSKADTQYF	TGTGCCAGCAGTTACTCGAAGGCAGATACGCAGTATTTT
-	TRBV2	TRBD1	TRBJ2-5	CASSETGQGAMETQYF	TGTGCCAGCAGTGAGACCGGGCAGGGGGCTATGGAGACCCAGTACTTC
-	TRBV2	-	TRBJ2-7	CASAPGVSYEQYF	TGTGCCAGTGCGCCGGGAGTGTCTTACGAGCAGTACTTC
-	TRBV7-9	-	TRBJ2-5	CASSLGGLRGTQYF	TGTGCCAGCAGCTTAGGGGGACTTCGAGGGACCCAGTACTTC
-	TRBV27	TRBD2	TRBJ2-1	CASSLGVAGVYNEQFF	TGTGCCAGCAGTTTAGGGGTAGCGGGAGTCTACAATGAGCAGTTCTTC
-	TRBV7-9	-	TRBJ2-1	CASSSMRDYNEQFF	TGTGCCAGCAGCTCCATGCGGGACTACAATGAGCAGTTCTTC
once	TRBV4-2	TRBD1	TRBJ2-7	CASSQPDRGDEQYF	TGTGCCAGCAGCCAACCGGACAGGGGGGACGAGCAGTACTTC
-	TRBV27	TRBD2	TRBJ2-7	CASSWREGREQYF	TGTGCCAGCAGCTGGCGGGAGGGCCGCGAGCAGTACTTC